The 28 T cell receptor beta chains reported below all come from one sample, sequenced in a study of shared clonotypes between healthy human individuals. CD45RO negativity and positive selection for CCR7 defined naive CD8 cells, a population that excluded terminally differentiated effector memory CD45RA+ cells. Generated by immunoSEQ multiplex PCR, the TCRdb table keeps only in-frame clones and is missing some. The sample contains 1.5 million to 2.5 million clones, about 95% of which appear only once. The sequenced sample was naive CD8+ T cells sorted from blood. The source is a man aged 18-30 years in good health.

The chain is built from TRBV7-9 and TRBJ2-3; 9 bases fit TRBD2. The trim removed 3 bases at V and 3 bases at J, leaving 7 bases unmatched. The CDR3 runs 16 residues. Germline values: CDR1 SEHNR, CDR2 FQNEAQ (reference sequence). For the CDR3, the DNA is TGTGCCAGCAGCTTGGACTGGACTAGCGAGACAGATACGCAGTATTTT. This sequence encodes CASSLDWTSETDTQYF.

The rearrangement links TRBV11-2 to TRBJ2-3, with D tentatively TRBD1 (6 bases). This CDR3 contains 15 residues. Germline CDR1 reads SGHAT; CDR2 reads FQNNGV. V lost 2 bases and J lost 5, with 14 bases in between. The DNA for the CDR3 is TGTGCCAGCAGCTTAAACAGGGTCTTGTTAGATACGCAGTATTTT. It specifies CASSLNRVLLDTQYF.

This clone was recorded only once. The rearrangement joins TRBV4-3 to TRBJ2-7; possibly TRBD1 for D (6 bases). Germline lookup yields CDR1 LGHNA and CDR2 YSLEER. The V end lost 1 base, the J end lost 2 bases, and 12 bases lay between the germline ends. The CDR3 has 15 amino acids. The CDR3 sequence is CASSQAGHIPYEQYF. For the CDR3, the DNA is TGCGCCAGCAGCCAAGCGGGACACATACCCTACGAGCAGTACTTC.

The chain links TRBV7-9 to TRBJ2-7, with unresolved D. The CDR3 length is 12 residues. The V end was cut by 5 bases, the J end by 7 bases, with 12 bases between. The germline V gene encodes CDR1 SEHNR and CDR2 FQNEAQ (reference sequence). In nucleotides, the CDR3 is TGTGCCAGCAGCCCTGGCACGTGGGAGCAGTACTTC. It specifies CASSPGTWEQYF.

CDR3 nucleotide sequence: TGTGCCAGTAGTATAGATGTCACTAGCGGGAGGGGCACCGGGGAGCTGTTTTTT. Residues: CASSIDVTSGRGTGELFF. J is TRBJ2-2 and V is TRBV19, with 13 bases lining up with TRBD2. With 0 bases clipped from V and 4 bases from J, the junction kept 5 bases outside the gene matches. The CDR3 runs to 18 residues. CDR1 is LNHDA and CDR2 is SQIVND in the germline V gene (reference sequence). Using reference TRBV19 and TRBJ2-2 for the parts outside the CDR3, the full variable domain is DGGITQSPKYLFRKEGQNVTLSCEQNLNHDAMYWYRQDPGQGLRLIYYSQIVNDFQKGDIAEGYSVSREKKESFPLTVTSAQKNPTAFYLCASSIDVTSGRGTGELFFGEGSRLTVL.

The V and J genes are TRBV13 and TRBJ1-1; 8 bases agree with TRBD1. Trimming removed 4 bases from V and 1 base from J; junction bases left unmatched: 5. Germline V CDR1 and CDR2: PRHDT, FYEKMQ (reference sequence). This CDR3 spans 15 amino acids. The CDR3 sequence is CASSSIGQGNTEAFF. For the CDR3, the DNA is TGTGCCAGCAGCTCCATCGGACAGGGGAACACTGAAGCTTTCTTT.

The gene calls are TRBV7-9 and TRBJ2-7; TRBD2 agrees at 13 bases. The CDR3 has 17 residues. Trimming cost V 5 bases and J 3 bases; bases outside gene matches: 10. CDR1 SEHNR and CDR2 FQNEAQ come from the germline V gene (reference sequence). The CDR3 reads CASSPSRGTSGDYEQYF. The DNA of the CDR3 is TGTGCCAGCAGCCCCAGCAGGGGGACTAGCGGGGACTACGAGCAGTACTTC.

This clone was recorded a few times. This sequence joins TRBV27 and TRBJ1-1, with a weak D call TRBD1 (5 bases). V was clipped by 1 base and J by 3 bases, with 12 bases between them. This CDR3 comprises 15 residues. CDR1 is MNHEY, CDR2 SMNVEV, per germline (reference sequence). Here the CDR3 DNA reads TGTGCCAGCAGTTTATGGGGCGGGGGGGACACTGAAGCTTTCTTT. Translating gives CASSLWGGGDTEAFF.

This chain uses TRBV9 with TRBJ2-7; no clear D. CDR3 length equals 14 residues. Between the trimmed V and J ends, which lost 4 bases and 0 bases, there was a span of 11 bases. The germline CDR1 and CDR2 sequences are SGDLS and YYNGEE. In DNA, the CDR3 is TGTGCCAGCAGCCCTCGAACCAGCTCCTACGAGCAGTACTTC. This codes for CASSPRTSSYEQYF.

This CDR3 reads CASSTYRAGYTF. In DNA, the CDR3 is TGTGCCAGCAGCACCTACAGGGCGGGCTACACCTTC. The chain is built from TRBV11-2 and TRBJ1-2, with a weak D call TRBD1 (6 bases). The CDR3 has 12 amino acids. V lost 5 bases to trimming and J lost 8 bases, with 12 bases between them. The germline gives CDR1 SGHAT, CDR2 FQNNGV.

The V call is TRBV27, the J call TRBJ2-7; no firm D call. This CDR3 has 13 amino acids. Trimming cost V 5 bases and J 5 bases, with 13 bases left between them. Germline V CDR1 and CDR2: MNHEY, SMNVEV (reference sequence). The CDR3 DNA sequence: TGTGCCAGCAGTCCCCCCGGGTCCCACGAGCAGTACTTC. The encoded protein is CASSPPGSHEQYF.

This chain links TRBV9 with TRBJ2-5; TRBD2 matches 8 bases. Germline V gives CDR1 SGDLS, CDR2 YYNGEE. The CDR3 consists of 16 residues. With 0 bases clipped from V and 2 bases from J, the junction kept 6 bases outside the gene matches. The CDR3 sequence is CASSVGALAGQETQYF. The DNA of the CDR3 is TGTGCCAGCAGCGTAGGGGCCTTAGCGGGGCAAGAGACCCAGTACTTC.

The rearrangement uses TRBV9 and TRBJ2-1; D is perhaps TRBD1 or TRBD2 (5 bases each). V dropped 0 bases and J dropped 4 bases, with 8 bases sitting between them. Germline V gene lookup returns CDR1 SGDLS and CDR2 YYNGEE. CDR3 length: 14 amino acids. CDR3 coding DNA: TGTGCCAGCAGCGTAGGGGACCAATACAATGAGCAGTTCTTC. Translation gives CASSVGDQYNEQFF.

On this clone itself: The identical CDR3 is also encoded by other nucleotide sequences in the sample. This chain links TRBV27 with TRBJ2-7; tentative D call: TRBD1 (5 bases). Per germline, CDR1 MNHEY and CDR2 SMNVEV (reference sequence). Trimming stripped 2 bases from V and 3 bases from J, with 11 bases between. The CDR3 has 14 residues. The CDR3 reads CASSLRGRDYEQYF. The CDR3 DNA follows: TGTGCCAGCAGTTTAAGGGGCAGGGACTACGAGCAGTACTTC.

CDR3 nucleotides: TGCGCCAGCAAATCGGGACTAGCGGGGGGATTTAGCACAGATACGCAGTATTTT. This translates into CASKSGLAGGFSTDTQYF. The chain uses TRBV4-1 and TRBJ2-3; TRBD2 agrees at 15 bases. CDR3 length equals 18 residues. Germline V gene sequence: CDR1 MGHRA, CDR2 YSYEKL. After removal of 7 bases from V and 0 bases from J, the junction contained 8 bases not matched to a gene.

The chain recombines TRBV27 with TRBJ2-7; D possibly matches TRBD1 or TRBD2 (6 bases each). The CDR3 sequence is 16 residues long. Between the trimmed V and J ends, which lost 0 bases and 2 bases, there was a span of 14 bases. Germline V gene sequence: CDR1 MNHEY, CDR2 SMNVEV (reference sequence). The CDR3 coding sequence is TGTGCCAGCAGTTTATCGAGGGGGGAGTGGACCTACGAGCAGTACTTC. Translation gives CASSLSRGEWTYEQYF.

As regards this clone: Other DNA sequences of this sample code for an identical CDR3. The genes are TRBV2 and TRBJ2-2; no firm D call. The germline CDR1 and CDR2 sequences are SNHLY and FYNNEI. Trimming shortened V by 2 bases and J by 1 base, and 5 bases separated the two germline ends. The CDR3 length is 14 residues. CDR3 nucleotide sequence: TGTGCCAGCAGTGAACGACGGAACACCGGGGAGCTGTTTTTT. This codes for CASSERRNTGELFF.

The chain has TRBV5-1 and TRBJ2-7, with D perhaps TRBD1 (6 bases). Germline loops: CDR1 SGHRS, CDR2 YFSETQ. The V end was cut by 4 bases, the J end by 2 bases, with 13 bases between. The CDR3 has 14 amino acids. CDR3 protein: CASSDTGNPYEQYF. The CDR3 nucleotides are TGCGCCAGCAGCGACACAGGGAACCCCTACGAGCAGTACTTC.

This rearrangement joins TRBV5-4 to TRBJ2-7; no clear D. Between the trimmed V and J ends, which lost 4 bases and 0 bases, there was a span of 8 bases. Germline V gives CDR1 SGHNT, CDR2 YYREEE (reference sequence). The CDR3 is made up of 13 amino acids. The CDR3 region is CASSPQNSYEQYF. The CDR3 DNA reads as TGTGCCAGCAGCCCGCAGAACTCCTACGAGCAGTACTTC.

Of note for this clone: One junction end does not reproduce the germline sequence, and a read error may be involved. V is TRBV4-1 and J is TRBJ2-7; perhaps TRBD1 as D (7 bases). The germline gives CDR1 MGHRA, CDR2 YSYEKL. This CDR3 is 13 amino acids long. Here the CDR3 reads CASSQDGAGQPCF. Here the CDR3 DNA reads TGCGCCAGCAGCCAGGACGGGGCGGGACAGCCATGCTTC.

V usage is TRBV7-9 and J usage is TRBJ2-1, with 8 bases matching TRBD2. Germline trimming cut 3 bases from V and 9 bases from J; bases unmatched to any gene: 16. This CDR3 region has 17 residues. Germline lookup yields CDR1 SEHNR and CDR2 FQNEAQ (reference sequence). The CDR3 protein is CASSFNPSGGIFIEQFF. The DNA of the CDR3 is TGTGCCAGCAGCTTTAATCCGAGCGGGGGCATTTTTATTGAGCAGTTCTTC.

The gene calls are TRBV29-1 and TRBJ1-1; D unresolved. This CDR3 comprises 8 residues. Germline assignment: CDR1 SQVTM and CDR2 ANQGSEA. The germline V and J ends were trimmed by 5 bases and 8 bases, with 3 bases remaining between them. In DNA, the CDR3 is TGCAGCGTTAAGGAAGCTTTCTTT. This sequence encodes CSVKEAFF.

Note on this clone: Different DNA sequences within this sample yield the same CDR3. The rearrangement links TRBV29-1 to TRBJ2-7, with D maybe TRBD1 (6 bases). V lost 4 bases and J lost 3, with 10 bases in between. Germline CDR1 reads SQVTM; CDR2 reads ANQGSEA. The CDR3 spans 12 residues. CDR3 in amino acids: CSVAEQGYEQYF. CDR3 DNA sequence: TGCAGCGTTGCGGAACAGGGCTACGAGCAGTACTTC.

This chain uses TRBV6-5 with TRBJ1-2; no reliable D call. Germline CDR1 and CDR2: MNHEY and SVGAGI. V lost 7 bases and J 3 bases, leaving 18 bases between the germline ends. This CDR3 spans 15 amino acids. Here the CDR3 reads CASTPSPQNYYGYTF. The CDR3 nucleotides are TGTGCCAGCACCCCAAGCCCCCAGAATTACTATGGCTACACCTTC.

The V gene is TRBV4-1, the J gene TRBJ2-6; the D is unclear. The CDR3 is 15 amino acids. Germline V gene lookup returns CDR1 MGHRA and CDR2 YSYEKL. Trimming shortened V by 3 bases and J by 2 bases, and 8 bases separated the two germline ends. The CDR3 DNA is TGCGCCAGCAGCCAGGTGTGGGCTGGGGCCAACGTCCTGACTTTC. Residues: CASSQVWAGANVLTF.

The V call is TRBV4-1, the J call TRBJ2-7; D tentatively reads TRBD1 or TRBD2 (6 bases each). In germline, CDR1 is MGHRA, CDR2 YSYEKL. The CDR3 consists of 17 residues. Trimming cost V 0 bases and J 4 bases, with 19 bases left between them. The CDR3: CASSQEPGTTGRYEQYF. The CDR3 DNA reads TGCGCCAGCAGCCAAGAACCCGGAACTACAGGGAGGTACGAGCAGTACTTC.

The chain carries TRBV6-1 and TRBJ2-1, with D perhaps being TRBD1 or TRBD2 (5 bases each). CDR1 is MNHNS and CDR2 is SASEGT in the germline V gene. The CDR3 loop spans 13 amino acids. Between the trimmed V and J ends, which lost 4 bases and 10 bases, there was a span of 14 bases. CDR3 sequence reads: CASSGTGRGEQFF. In DNA, the CDR3 is TGTGCCAGCAGTGGCACGGGGCGCGGGGAGCAGTTCTTC.

The chain couples TRBV11-2 to TRBJ2-7, with 8 bases aligning to TRBD2. The CDR3 covers 15 residues. Trimming at V came to 6 bases and at J to 6 bases, leaving 13 bases not matched to a gene. The germline gives CDR1 SGHAT, CDR2 FQNNGV. The DNA of the CDR3 is TGTGCCAGCAGGCCGTTACTAGCGGAGGGGGGCGAGCAGTACTTC. It translates to CASRPLLAEGGEQYF.